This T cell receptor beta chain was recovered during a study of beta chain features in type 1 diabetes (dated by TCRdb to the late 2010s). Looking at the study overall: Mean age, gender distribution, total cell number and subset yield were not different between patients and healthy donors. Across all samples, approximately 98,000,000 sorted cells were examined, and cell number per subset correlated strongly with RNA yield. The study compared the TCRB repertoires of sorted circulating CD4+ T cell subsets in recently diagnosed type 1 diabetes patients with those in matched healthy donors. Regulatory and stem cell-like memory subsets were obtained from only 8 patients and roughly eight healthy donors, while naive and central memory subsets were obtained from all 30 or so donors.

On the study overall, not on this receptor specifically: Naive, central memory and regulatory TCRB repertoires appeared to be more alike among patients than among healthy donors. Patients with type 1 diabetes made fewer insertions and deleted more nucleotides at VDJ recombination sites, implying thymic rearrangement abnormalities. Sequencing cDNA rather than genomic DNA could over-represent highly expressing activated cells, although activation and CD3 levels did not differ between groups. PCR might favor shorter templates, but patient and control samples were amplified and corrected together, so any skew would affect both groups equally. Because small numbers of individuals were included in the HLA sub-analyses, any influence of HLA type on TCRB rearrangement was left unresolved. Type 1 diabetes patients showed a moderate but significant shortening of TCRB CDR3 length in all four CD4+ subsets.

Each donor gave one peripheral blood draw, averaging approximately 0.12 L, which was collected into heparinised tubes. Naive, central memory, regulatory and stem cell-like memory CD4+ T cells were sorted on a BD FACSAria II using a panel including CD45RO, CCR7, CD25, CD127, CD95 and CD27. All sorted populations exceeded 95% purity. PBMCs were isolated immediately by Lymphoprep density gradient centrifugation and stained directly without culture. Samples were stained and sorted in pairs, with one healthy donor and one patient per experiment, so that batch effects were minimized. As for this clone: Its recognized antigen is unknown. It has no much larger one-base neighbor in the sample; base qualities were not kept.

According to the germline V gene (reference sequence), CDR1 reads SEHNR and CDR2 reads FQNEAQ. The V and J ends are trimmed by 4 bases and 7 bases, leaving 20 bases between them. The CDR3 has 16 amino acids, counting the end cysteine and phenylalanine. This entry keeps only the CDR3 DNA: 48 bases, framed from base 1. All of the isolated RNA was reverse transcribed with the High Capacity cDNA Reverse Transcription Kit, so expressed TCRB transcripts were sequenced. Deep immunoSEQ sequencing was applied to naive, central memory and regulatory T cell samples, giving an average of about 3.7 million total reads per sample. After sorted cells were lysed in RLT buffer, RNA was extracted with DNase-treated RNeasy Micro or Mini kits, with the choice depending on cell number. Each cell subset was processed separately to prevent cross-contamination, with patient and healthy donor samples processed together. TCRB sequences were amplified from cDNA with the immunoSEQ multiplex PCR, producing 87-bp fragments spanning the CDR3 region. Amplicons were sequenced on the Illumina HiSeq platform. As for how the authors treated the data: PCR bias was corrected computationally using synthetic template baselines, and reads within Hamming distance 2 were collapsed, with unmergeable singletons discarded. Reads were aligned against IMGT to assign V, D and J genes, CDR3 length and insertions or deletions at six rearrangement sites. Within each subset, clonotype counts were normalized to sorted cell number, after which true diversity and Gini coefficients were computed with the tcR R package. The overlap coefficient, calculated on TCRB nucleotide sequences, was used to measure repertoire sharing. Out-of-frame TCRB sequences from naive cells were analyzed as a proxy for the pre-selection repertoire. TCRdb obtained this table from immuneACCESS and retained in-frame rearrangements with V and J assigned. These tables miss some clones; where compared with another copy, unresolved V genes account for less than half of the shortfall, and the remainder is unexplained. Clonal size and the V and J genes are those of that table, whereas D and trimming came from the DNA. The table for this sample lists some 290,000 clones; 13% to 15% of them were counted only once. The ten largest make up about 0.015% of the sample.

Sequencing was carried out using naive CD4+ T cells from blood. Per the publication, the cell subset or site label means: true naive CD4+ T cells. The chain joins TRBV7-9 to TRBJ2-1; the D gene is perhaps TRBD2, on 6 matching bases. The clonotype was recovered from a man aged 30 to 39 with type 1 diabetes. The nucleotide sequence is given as TGTGCCAGCAGCTCCGGACGCGGGAACCCGTCAAATGAGCAGTTCTTC. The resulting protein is CASSSGRGNPSNEQFF.